This T cell receptor beta chain is drawn from a study of identical twins. Donors uniformly comprised healthy Caucasians. Study findings and constraints: Insertion counts were lower in abundant cord blood beta clonotypes, a trend that memory repertoires did not show.

This clonotype was seen at least ten times. Its antigen remains unknown. A universal primer binding site was introduced by template switching. The final cDNA contained unique molecular identifiers. Each CDR3 protein gets one entry after TCRdb re-called the 5' RACE reads with MiXCR. The sample records 260,000 or so distinct CDR3 sequences, approximately 7.3% being singletons. The same data also went into a second study, on yellow fever vaccine responses in identical twins.

What was sequenced was CD8+ T cells sorted from blood. This clonotype was obtained from a woman between 18 and 29 years old in good health.

CDR3 protein: CASSLGTGGDQPQHF. The CDR3 region has the DNA TGTGCCAGCAGCCTCGGGACAGGGGGAGATCAGCCCCAGCATTTT. The V and J genes are TRBV7-6 and TRBJ1-5; 11 positions match TRBD1. Germline CDR1 is SGHVS and CDR2 is FNYEAQ. Trimming took 5 bases from V and 5 from J; bases not matched to a gene: 5. There are 15 residues in the CDR3.